Listed below are T cell receptor beta chains from one sample, sequenced in a study of T-cell reconstitution after alpha-beta-depleted transplantation in children. TCRdb passed the PCR reads through MiXCR, listing each CDR3 protein once. The table lists approximately 520,000 distinct CDR3 sequences, approximately 10% of them singletons. The sample consisted of PBMCs, mostly from graft donor cells, taken 180 days after TCRalphabeta/CD19-depleted stem cell transplant. Receptor source: a female patient aged 2-9 years who had a stem cell transplant for aplastic anemia, so the T cells may come from the graft donor. Each CDR3 is given with its conserved first and last residue. Fields, in order: D gene, clone size, J gene, V gene, CDR3 DNA, CDR3 protein. D genes are given only for firm matches. A row's size may be missing; if present it is once, few, many or a size class.

D gene: TRBD2
clone size: few
J gene: TRBJ2-1
V gene: TRBV24-1
CDR3 DNA: TGTGCCACCAGTGCTTTTGGGCTAGCGGGAGATAATGAGCAGTTCTTC
CDR3 protein: CATSAFGLAGDNEQFF

D gene: TRBD2
clone size: many
J gene: TRBJ2-1
V gene: TRBV7-2
CDR3 DNA: TGTGCCAGCAGCCGTACTAGCGGGAGGGCCAATGAGCAGTTCTTC
CDR3 protein: CASSRTSGRANEQFF

D gene: TRBD1
clone size: -
J gene: TRBJ2-5
V gene: TRBV12-3/TRBV12-4
CDR3 DNA: TGTGCCAGCAGTTTAACTGGGGGACAGTTCCAAGAGACCCAGTACTTC
CDR3 protein: CASSLTGGQFQETQYF

D gene: TRBD2
clone size: -
J gene: TRBJ2-3
V gene: TRBV2
CDR3 DNA: TGTGCCAGCAGCCTTTATTATAGCGGGAGGGTCGCAGATACGCAGTATTTT
CDR3 protein: CASSLYYSGRVADTQYF

D gene: -
clone size: many
J gene: TRBJ2-3
V gene: TRBV20-1
CDR3 DNA: TGCAGTGCTAGAGGACAGAGTATCACAGATACGCAGTATTTT
CDR3 protein: CSARGQSITDTQYF

D gene: -
clone size: many
J gene: TRBJ2-1
V gene: TRBV7-3
CDR3 DNA: TGTGCCAGCAGCCCCCTAGCGAGACAGTACAATGAGCAGTTCTTC
CDR3 protein: CASSPLARQYNEQFF

D gene: TRBD2
clone size: -
J gene: TRBJ2-5
V gene: TRBV4-1
CDR3 DNA: TGCGCCAGCAGCCAAGACCCAGGGACTAGCGGGGAGACCCAGTACTTC
CDR3 protein: CASSQDPGTSGETQYF

D gene: -
clone size: few
J gene: TRBJ2-6
V gene: TRBV2
CDR3 DNA: TGTGCCTTCAGTCTAGGGCGGGTGGAAATCTCTGGGGCCAACGTCCTGACTTTC
CDR3 protein: CAFSLGRVEISGANVLTF

D gene: -
clone size: -
J gene: TRBJ1-1
V gene: TRBV5-1
CDR3 DNA: TGCGCCAGCAGCTTGGGCAATACATTGGGGAGCACTGAAGCTTTCTTT
CDR3 protein: CASSLGNTLGSTEAFF

D gene: TRBD1
clone size: many
J gene: TRBJ1-1
V gene: TRBV3-1
CDR3 DNA: TGTGCCAGCAGCCTTCAGGGGGCTGCCACTGAAGCTTTCTTT
CDR3 protein: CASSLQGAATEAFF

D gene: -
clone size: -
J gene: TRBJ2-5
V gene: TRBV7-2
CDR3 DNA: TGTGCCAGCAGCTTAGCCGGGGGCAGGCACGAGACCCAGTACTTC
CDR3 protein: CASSLAGGRHETQYF

D gene: -
clone size: few
J gene: TRBJ1-1
V gene: TRBV4-3
CDR3 DNA: TGCGCCAGCAGCCAAGACCCCGCCAGACCGAACACTGAAGCTTTCTTT
CDR3 protein: CASSQDPARPNTEAFF

D gene: -
clone size: few
J gene: TRBJ1-5
V gene: TRBV2
CDR3 DNA: TGTGCCAGCACCTACGGGGGGGCGCAGCCCCAGCATTTT
CDR3 protein: CASTYGGAQPQHF

D gene: -
clone size: -
J gene: TRBJ2-3
V gene: TRBV20-1
CDR3 DNA: TGCAGTGCTAGAGACAATCACCGGCTAGCGACGCAGTATTTT
CDR3 protein: CSARDNHRLATQYF

D gene: -
clone size: few
J gene: TRBJ2-7
V gene: TRBV12-3/TRBV12-4
CDR3 DNA: TGTGCCAGCAGTCCCCACCGCAGGACAGCGAGCTCCTACGAGCAGTACTTC
CDR3 protein: CASSPHRRTASSYEQYF

D gene: -
clone size: once
J gene: TRBJ2-7
V gene: TRBV19
CDR3 DNA: TGTGCCAGTAGTATAGGGGCAGGGTGGCCCCGTGGTTCCTACGAGCAGTACTTC
CDR3 protein: CASSIGAGWPRGSYEQYF

D gene: -
clone size: -
J gene: TRBJ2-1
V gene: TRBV18
CDR3 DNA: TGTGCCAGCTCACTCATGGATACGTCTCTGAGAAATGAGCAGTTCTTC
CDR3 protein: CASSLMDTSLRNEQFF

D gene: TRBD1
clone size: many
J gene: TRBJ1-2
V gene: TRBV7-2
CDR3 DNA: TGTGCCAGCAGCTCCGGGACAGGGCGTATGCGGGGCTACACCTTC
CDR3 protein: CASSSGTGRMRGYTF

D gene: -
clone size: many
J gene: TRBJ1-1
V gene: TRBV6-2/TRBV6-3
CDR3 DNA: TGTGCCAGCAGTTACTTTCAGGTGAACACTGAAGCTTTCTTT
CDR3 protein: CASSYFQVNTEAFF

D gene: -
clone size: -
J gene: TRBJ2-3
V gene: TRBV28
CDR3 DNA: TGTGCCAGCAGTTCTGGGGACACAGATACGCAGTATTTT
CDR3 protein: CASSSGDTDTQYF

D gene: -
clone size: few
J gene: TRBJ2-1
V gene: TRBV4-3
CDR3 DNA: TGCGCCAGCAGCCAAGTCTCAAACGCCTACAATGAGCAGTTCTTC
CDR3 protein: CASSQVSNAYNEQFF

D gene: TRBD1
clone size: -
J gene: TRBJ1-4
V gene: TRBV4-2
CDR3 DNA: TGTGCCAGCAGCCCTCAATACAGGGGTACTAATGAAAAACTGTTTTTT
CDR3 protein: CASSPQYRGTNEKLFF

D gene: TRBD2
clone size: few
J gene: TRBJ2-2
V gene: TRBV27
CDR3 DNA: TGTGCCAGCCAAAACTCCGGGACTAGCGGACCCACCGGGGAGCTGTTTTTT
CDR3 protein: CASQNSGTSGPTGELFF

D gene: TRBD2
clone size: -
J gene: TRBJ2-1
V gene: TRBV29-1
CDR3 DNA: TGCAGCGTTGAAATCGCGGGAGGGGTCCGGGCACTCTACAATGAGCAGTTCTTC
CDR3 protein: CSVEIAGGVRALYNEQFF

D gene: -
clone size: few
J gene: TRBJ2-7
V gene: TRBV6-2/TRBV6-3
CDR3 DNA: TGTGCCAGCAGTCTACCTCCCCTCTACGAGCAGTACTTC
CDR3 protein: CASSLPPLYEQYF

D gene: TRBD2
clone size: -
J gene: TRBJ2-1
V gene: TRBV3-1
CDR3 DNA: TGTGCCAGCAGCCAAGTAGTGGGAGGGGCCTACAATGAGCAGTTCTTC
CDR3 protein: CASSQVVGGAYNEQFF

D gene: -
clone size: few
J gene: TRBJ1-5
V gene: TRBV28
CDR3 DNA: TGTGCCAGCAGTTCTCCCGGGACACCCGTCGATCAGCCCCAGCATTTT
CDR3 protein: CASSSPGTPVDQPQHF

D gene: -
clone size: many
J gene: TRBJ2-1
V gene: TRBV11-2
CDR3 DNA: TGTGCCAGCAGCCCACCCCCCGGTTTTGAGCAGTTCTTC
CDR3 protein: CASSPPPGFEQFF